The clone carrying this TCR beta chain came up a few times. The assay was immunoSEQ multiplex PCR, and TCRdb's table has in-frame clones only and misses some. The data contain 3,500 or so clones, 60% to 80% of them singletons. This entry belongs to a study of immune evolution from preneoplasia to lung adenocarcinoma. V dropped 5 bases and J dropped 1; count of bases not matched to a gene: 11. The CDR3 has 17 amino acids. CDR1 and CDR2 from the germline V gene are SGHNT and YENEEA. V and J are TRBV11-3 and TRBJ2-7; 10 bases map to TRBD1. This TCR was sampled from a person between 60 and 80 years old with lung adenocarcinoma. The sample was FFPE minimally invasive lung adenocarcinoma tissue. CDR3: CASSMPGQGISSYEQYF. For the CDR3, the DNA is TGTGCCAGCAGCATGCCGGGACAGGGGATTTCTTCCTACGAGCAGTACTTC.